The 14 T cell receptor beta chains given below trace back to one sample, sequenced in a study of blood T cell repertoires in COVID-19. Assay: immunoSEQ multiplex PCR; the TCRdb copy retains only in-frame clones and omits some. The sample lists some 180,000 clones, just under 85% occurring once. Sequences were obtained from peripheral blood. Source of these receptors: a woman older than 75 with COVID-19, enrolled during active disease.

This CDR3 reads CASSPDPGGEAGGYTF. The DNA of the CDR3 is TGTGCCAGCAGCCCGGACCCTGGCGGGGAAGCCGGTGGCTACACCTTC. The chain recombines TRBV7-3 with TRBJ1-2; D uncertain. Germline CDR1 reads SGHTA; CDR2 reads FQGTGA. V gave up 5 bases and J gave up 7 bases, with 23 bases separating them. This CDR3 is 16 amino acids long.

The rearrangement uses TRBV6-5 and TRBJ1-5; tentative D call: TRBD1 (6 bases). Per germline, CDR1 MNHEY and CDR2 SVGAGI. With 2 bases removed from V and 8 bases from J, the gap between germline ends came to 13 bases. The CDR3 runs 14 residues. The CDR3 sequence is CASSYGRGGEPQHF. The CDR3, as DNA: TGTGCCAGCAGTTACGGGAGGGGGGGTGAGCCCCAGCATTTT.

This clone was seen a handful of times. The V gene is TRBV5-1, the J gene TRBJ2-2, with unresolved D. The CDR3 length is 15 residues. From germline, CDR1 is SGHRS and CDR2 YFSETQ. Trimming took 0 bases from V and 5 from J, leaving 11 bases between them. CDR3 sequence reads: CASSLGQPQTGELFF. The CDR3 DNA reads TGCGCCAGCAGCTTGGGGCAACCGCAGACCGGGGAGCTGTTTTTT.

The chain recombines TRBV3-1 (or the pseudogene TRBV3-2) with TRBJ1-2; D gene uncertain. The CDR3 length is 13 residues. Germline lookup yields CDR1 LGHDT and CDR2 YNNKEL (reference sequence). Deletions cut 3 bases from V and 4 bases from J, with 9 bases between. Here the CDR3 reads CASSQRAVYGYTF. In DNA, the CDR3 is TGTGCCAGCAGCCAGCGGGCAGTCTATGGCTACACCTTC.

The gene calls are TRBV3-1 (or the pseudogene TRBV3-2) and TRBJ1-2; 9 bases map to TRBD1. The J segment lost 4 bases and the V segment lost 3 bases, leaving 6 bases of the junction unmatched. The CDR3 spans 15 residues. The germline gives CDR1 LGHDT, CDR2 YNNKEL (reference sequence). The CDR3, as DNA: TGTGCCAGCAGCCAGGGGGACAGGGCAGGCTATGGCTACACCTTC. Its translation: CASSQGDRAGYGYTF.

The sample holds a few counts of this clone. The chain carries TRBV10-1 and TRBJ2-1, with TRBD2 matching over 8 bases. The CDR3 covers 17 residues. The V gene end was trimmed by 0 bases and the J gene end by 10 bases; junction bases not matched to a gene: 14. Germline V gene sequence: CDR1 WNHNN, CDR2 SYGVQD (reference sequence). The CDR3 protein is CASSESTLILAVTEQFF. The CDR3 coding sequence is TGCGCCAGCAGTGAGTCGACACTAATACTAGCGGTTACAGAGCAGTTCTTC.

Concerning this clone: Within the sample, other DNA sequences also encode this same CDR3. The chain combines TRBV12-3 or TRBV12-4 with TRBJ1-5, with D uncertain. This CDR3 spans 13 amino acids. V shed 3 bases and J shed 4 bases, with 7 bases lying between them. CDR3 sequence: CASSFSGNQPQHF. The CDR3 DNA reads TGTGCCAGCAGTTTCTCGGGGAATCAGCCCCAGCATTTT.

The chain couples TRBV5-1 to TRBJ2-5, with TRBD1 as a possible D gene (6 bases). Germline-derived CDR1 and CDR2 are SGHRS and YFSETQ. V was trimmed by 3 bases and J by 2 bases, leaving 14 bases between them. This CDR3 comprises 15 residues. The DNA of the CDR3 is TGCGCCAGCAGCTCGACCAGGACAGTACAAGAGACCCAGTACTTC. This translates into CASSSTRTVQETQYF.

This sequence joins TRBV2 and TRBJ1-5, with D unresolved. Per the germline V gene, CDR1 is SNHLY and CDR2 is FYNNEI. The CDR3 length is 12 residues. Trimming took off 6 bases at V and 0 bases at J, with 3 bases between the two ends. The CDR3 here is CASSNSNQPQHF. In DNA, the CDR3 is TGTGCCAGCAGCAATAGCAATCAGCCCCAGCATTTT. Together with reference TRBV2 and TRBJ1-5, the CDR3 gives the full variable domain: EPEVTQTPSHQVTQMGQEVILRCVPISNHLYFYWYRQILGQKVEFLVSFYNNEISEKSEIFDDQFSVERPDGSNFTLKIRSTKLEDSAMYFCASSNSNQPQHFGDGTRLSIL.

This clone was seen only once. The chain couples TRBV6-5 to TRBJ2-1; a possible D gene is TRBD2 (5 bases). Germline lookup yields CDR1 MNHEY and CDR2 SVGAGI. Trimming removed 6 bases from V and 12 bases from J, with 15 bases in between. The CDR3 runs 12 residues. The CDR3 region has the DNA TGTGCCAGCAGCGTCCGGGATAGAGGGCAGTTCTTC. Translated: CASSVRDRGQFF.

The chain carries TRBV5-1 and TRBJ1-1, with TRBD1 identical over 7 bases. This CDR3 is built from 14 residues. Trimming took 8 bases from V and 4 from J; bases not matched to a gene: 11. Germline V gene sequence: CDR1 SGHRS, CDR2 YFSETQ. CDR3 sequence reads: CASRQGIAVTEAFF. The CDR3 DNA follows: TGCGCCAGTCGACAGGGTATCGCCGTCACTGAAGCTTTCTTT.

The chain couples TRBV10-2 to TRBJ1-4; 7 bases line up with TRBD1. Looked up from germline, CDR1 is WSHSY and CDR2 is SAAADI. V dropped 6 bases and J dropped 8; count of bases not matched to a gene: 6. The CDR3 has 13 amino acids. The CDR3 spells CASRTGPWEKLFF. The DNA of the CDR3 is TGCGCCAGCAGGACAGGGCCTTGGGAAAAACTGTTTTTT.

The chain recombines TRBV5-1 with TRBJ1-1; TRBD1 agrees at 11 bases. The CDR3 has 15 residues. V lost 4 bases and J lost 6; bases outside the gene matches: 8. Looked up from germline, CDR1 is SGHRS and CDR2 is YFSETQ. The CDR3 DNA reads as TGCGCCAGCAGCCCCCCGGGACAGGGGGGGGCTGAAGCTTTCTTT. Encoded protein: CASSPPGQGGAEAFF.

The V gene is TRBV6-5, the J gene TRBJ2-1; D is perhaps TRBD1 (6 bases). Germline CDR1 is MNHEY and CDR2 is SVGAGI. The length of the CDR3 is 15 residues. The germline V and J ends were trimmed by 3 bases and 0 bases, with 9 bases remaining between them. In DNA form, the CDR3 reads TGTGCCAGCAGTTATACAGGGAGCTCCTACAATGAGCAGTTCTTC. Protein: CASSYTGSSYNEQFF.